Presented here are 8 T cell receptor beta chains from one specimen sequenced in a study of metastatic and nonmetastatic thyroid tumors. TCRdb re-processed the PCR reads through MiXCR. Altogether 20,000 to 25,000 clones are present, around 16% being singletons, with the ten largest covering roughly 20%. Every patient was untreated before thyroid surgery. Sequences were obtained from blood. The receptors come from a male donor with papillary thyroid cancer or a benign thyroid nodule (not recorded which). Some clones in this sample may be carry-over from other donors' samples.

The rearrangement joins TRBV5-6 to TRBJ2-5; D gene unclear. The germline V gene encodes CDR1 SGHDT and CDR2 YYEEEE. The length of the CDR3 is 15 residues. Trimming left V 0 bases short and J 1 base short, with 10 bases between. CDR3 nucleotide sequence: TGTGCCAGCAGCTTGGACCTACAAGCCCAAGAGACCCAGTACTTC. It encodes CASSLDLQAQETQYF.

As to this clone: Relative to the germline gene, one junction end is altered; a read error may explain this. The chain carries TRBV10-3 and TRBJ2-3; D might be TRBD2 (6 bases). Germline V lookup: CDR1 ENHRY, CDR2 SYGVKD. The length of the CDR3 is 17 residues. CDR3 loop: CAISGAGGDASTHTQYF. The CDR3 region has the DNA TGTGCCATCAGTGGAGCGGGTGGTGACGCTAGCACACATACGCAGTATTTT.

This clone was seen at least ten times. This chain connects TRBV7-2 to TRBJ2-7; TRBD2 agrees at 7 bases. J was trimmed by 0 bases and V by 2 bases; bases with no gene match: 4. Per the germline V gene, CDR1 is SGHTA and CDR2 is FQGNSA. The CDR3 totals 15 residues. CDR3 sequence reads: CASSLQASGSYEQYF. The CDR3 region has the DNA TGTGCCAGCAGCTTACAGGCTAGCGGCTCCTACGAGCAGTACTTC.

The chain has TRBV6-2 or TRBV6-3 and TRBJ2-2, with 8 bases aligning to TRBD1. The CDR3 consists of 14 residues. In germline, CDR1 is MNHEY, CDR2 SVGEGT. Unmatched junction bases numbered 4, after V lost 5 bases and J lost 5 bases. The CDR3 sequence: CASSPGTGTGELFF. The CDR3 nucleotides are TGTGCCAGCAGTCCCGGGACAGGAACCGGGGAGCTGTTTTTT.

The chain employs TRBV7-6 and TRBJ2-7; maybe TRBD1 (6 bases). V was trimmed by 1 base and J by 2 bases, leaving 12 bases between them. CDR3 size: 15 residues. The V gene's germline CDR1 is SGHVS and CDR2 FNYEAQ. DNA for the CDR3: TGTGCCAGCAGCTTAGGGCAGGGGCTAGCCTACGAGCAGTACTTC. Translation: CASSLGQGLAYEQYF.

In regard to this clone: The junction shows a germline mismatch at one end, possibly a read error. This chain uses TRBV6-4 with TRBJ2-7; TRBD1 matches at 8 bases. The germline V gene encodes CDR1 MRHNA and CDR2 SNTAGT. This CDR3 has 10 amino acids. As DNA, the CDR3 is TGTGCCAGCAGGACCGGACAGGGAGACTTC. Protein sequence: CASRTGQGDF.

The sample holds many counts of this clone. V gene TRBV5-1 combines with J gene TRBJ2-1; 8 bases are shared with TRBD2. Losses at the gene ends were 0 bases for V and 9 bases for J; bases not matched to a gene: 8. The CDR3 totals 15 residues. Germline CDR1 is SGHRS and CDR2 is YFSETQ. The CDR3 DNA reads as TGCGCCAGCAGCTTGGGTACGGGAGGGCCGGGTGAGCAGTTCTTC. Translating it yields CASSLGTGGPGEQFF.

This clone was seen many times. CDR3 bases: TGTGCCATCAGTGAGGACCCAGGGACCTATGGCTACACCTTC. This encodes CAISEDPGTYGYTF. This chain joins TRBV10-3 and TRBJ1-2; TRBD1 might be the D (5 bases). The CDR3 extends over 14 amino acids. Germline V gene sequence: CDR1 ENHRY, CDR2 SYGVKD. V lost 2 bases and J 4 bases, leaving 11 bases between the germline ends.